Each of the 9 T cell receptor beta chains below was sequenced from the same sample in a study of technical replicates of blood from a few donors. Some clones are missing from TCRdb's copy, which holds only in-frame ones; the method was immunoSEQ multiplex PCR. The profile shows tens of thousands of clones, 80% to 95% of them singletons. The sequencing sample was made of T cells isolated from PBMCs. The origin of the receptors is a human donor in good health.

This chain uses TRBV6-1 with TRBJ1-2; 7 bases fit TRBD1. The length of the CDR3 is 14 residues. Germline assignment: CDR1 MNHNS and CDR2 SASEGT. The J segment lost 5 bases and the V segment lost 6 bases, leaving 9 bases of the junction unmatched. The CDR3 DNA reads as TGTGCCAGCAGACCAGGGACAGCACATTATGGCTACACCTTC. This gives the protein CASRPGTAHYGYTF.

The chain links TRBV29-1 to TRBJ1-5; D unresolved. Germline lookup yields CDR1 SQVTM and CDR2 ANQGSEA. V was shortened by 6 bases and J by 2 bases, with 17 bases between the two germline ends. This CDR3 has 15 amino acids. For the CDR3, the DNA is TGCAGCGTAAAAAATACCAGTCAGGGCAATCAGCCCCAGCATTTT. Residues: CSVKNTSQGNQPQHF.

This clone was observed once. This chain joins TRBV7-9 and TRBJ1-3, with a possible D match to TRBD1 (6 bases). Germline-derived CDR1 and CDR2 are SEHNR and FQNEAQ (reference sequence). The CDR3 runs 14 residues. Trimming cost V 3 bases and J 4 bases, with 10 bases left between them. The CDR3 nucleotides read TGTGCCAGCAGCTTTCAGGGGTTGGGAAACACCATATATTTT. This codes for CASSFQGLGNTIYF.

The rearrangement joins TRBV5-4 to TRBJ2-3, with 8 bases identical to TRBD1. In germline, CDR1 is SGHNT, CDR2 YYREEE (reference sequence). The CDR3 has 15 residues. With 4 bases clipped from V and 1 base from J, the junction kept 5 bases outside the gene matches. The CDR3 region is CASSVQDRGTDTQYF. DNA for the CDR3: TGTGCCAGCAGCGTACAGGACAGGGGCACAGATACGCAGTATTTT.

V is TRBV27 and J is TRBJ1-1; TRBD1 might be the D (6 bases). Germline V gene lookup returns CDR1 MNHEY and CDR2 SMNVEV (reference sequence). Trimming stripped 2 bases from V and 1 base from J, with 8 bases between. The CDR3 totals 14 residues. The CDR3 DNA follows: TGTGCCAGCAGTTTAGCAGGGGCGAACACTGAAGCTTTCTTT. Amino acid sequence: CASSLAGANTEAFF.

This clone has only a few counts. This chain joins TRBV13 and TRBJ1-1; D is ambiguous. V was clipped by 8 bases and J by 0 bases, with 10 bases between them. This CDR3 region has 13 residues. Per the germline V gene, CDR1 is PRHDT and CDR2 is FYEKMQ (reference sequence). The CDR3 DNA follows: TGTGCCAGCTCGTTATCTATGAACACTGAAGCTTTCTTT. As protein: CASSLSMNTEAFF.

V usage is TRBV11-1 and J usage is TRBJ2-2; 7 bases match TRBD1. The CDR3 consists of 14 residues. Germline lookup yields CDR1 SGHAT and CDR2 FQDESV (reference sequence). V was pared by 6 bases and J by 4 bases, with 5 bases of the junction left unmatched. Written as DNA, the CDR3 is TGTGCCAGCAGACGTACAGGGGTCACCGGGGAGCTGTTTTTT. It is translated as CASRRTGVTGELFF.

V is TRBV29-1 and J is TRBJ2-2; TRBD2 aligns across 10 bases. The CDR3 loop spans 17 amino acids. Germline V lookup: CDR1 SQVTM, CDR2 ANQGSEA. V was pared by 7 bases and J by 4 bases, with 15 bases of the junction left unmatched. The CDR3 nucleotides are TGCAGCGCCGGCCGGACTAGCGGAGCGCCGGGCACCGGGGAGCTGTTTTTT. This translates into CSAGRTSGAPGTGELFF.

This clone was recorded once. The V and J genes are TRBV29-1 and TRBJ2-1, with D tentatively TRBD1 (6 bases). Germline values: CDR1 SQVTM, CDR2 ANQGSEA. The V end lost 2 bases, the J end lost 6 bases, and 14 bases lay between the germline ends. This CDR3 is built from 14 residues. The CDR3 region has the DNA TGCAGCGTTGAACCCCTAGAGGGGGTCAATGAGCAGTTCTTC. Translated: CSVEPLEGVNEQFF.